This TCR beta chain was identified in a study of control samples from healthy donors and cancer patients. Produced via immunoSEQ multiplex PCR; TCRdb's table is partial and in-frame only. The sample consists of about 130,000 clones, about 90% of them appearing once. The germline V gene encodes CDR1 SGHDT and CDR2 YYEEEE. The V and J ends lost 1 base and 4 bases, in that order; junction bases with no gene match: 6. The CDR3 spans 15 residues. The receptor's source is a man aged 18 to 30 in good health. Sequencing was done on a sample of blood. The J gene is TRBJ2-3, the V gene TRBV5-6; 7 nucleotides line up with TRBD1. The CDR3 coding sequence is TGTGCCAGCAGCTTGCGACAGGGATTGGCAGATACGCAGTATTTT. Protein: CASSLRQGLADTQYF.